This entry concerns a single TCR beta chain. The target antigen is unknown. Repertoires were generated with immunoSEQ multiplex PCR, while TCRdb's copy carries only in-frame clones and drops some. The repertoire has some 59,000 clones, around nine tenths of them found once; the top ten carry 7.5% to 9.5%. The sample originates from a study of cytomegalovirus exposure and HLA in healthy donors. This CDR3 spans 15 amino acids. Germline values: CDR1 SEHNR, CDR2 FQNEAQ (reference sequence). V gave up 5 bases and J gave up 2 bases; unmatched junction bases: 7. The donors were in the approximately 120-subject validation cohort; that cohort was separate from the roughly 680-subject first cohort. General study results and limits: Reports described diagnosis of cytomegalovirus status by the classifier as highly specific and sensitive. The tendency of first-cohort TCR clusters to co-occur in the roughly 130 validation repertoires was the finding of a later analysis. Rare sequences made up most TCRs, while some public TCRs were found in many donors.

Specimen: PBMCs. The sequence came from a woman aged 18-29 years in good health and CMV-seropositive. The chain joins TRBV7-9 to TRBJ2-5; TRBD1 agrees at 8 bases. CDR3 in amino acids: CASSAPGQEQETQYF. In nucleotides, the CDR3 is TGTGCCAGCAGCGCACCGGGACAGGAGCAAGAGACCCAGTACTTC.